These 28 T cell receptor beta chains originate from one sample sequenced in a study of shared clonotypes between healthy human individuals. The data were produced by immunoSEQ multiplex PCR, yet TCRdb's version contains in-frame clones alone and is incomplete. The table records about 1.1 million clones, around 78% of them present only once. The sequenced sample was memory CD4+ T cells from PBMCs. Subset defined: CD45RA-negative fraction. Receptors were obtained from a man aged 18-30 years in good health. Some clones in this sample may be carry-over from other donors' samples.

This chain links TRBV28 with TRBJ2-3; D gene ambiguous. CDR1 and CDR2 from the germline V gene are MDHEN and SYDVKM. The CDR3 consists of 15 residues. The V end lost 4 bases, the J end lost 0 bases, and 11 bases lay between the germline ends. CDR3 in amino acids: CASSYRVASTDTQYF. The CDR3 nucleotides read TGTGCCAGCAGTTACCGCGTAGCTAGCACAGATACGCAGTATTTT. The full variable domain, completed using reference TRBV28 and TRBJ2-3, is DVKVTQSSRYLVKRTGEKVFLECVQDMDHENMFWYRQDPGLGLRLIYFSYDVKMKEKGDIPEGYSVSREKKERFSLILESASTNQTSMYLCASSYRVASTDTQYFGPGTRLTVL.

This clone was counted a single time. The chain combines TRBV19 with TRBJ2-2; TRBD1 matches 7 bases. The ends lost 6 bases at V and 6 bases at J; junction bases unmatched: 7. The germline V gene has CDR1 LNHDA and CDR2 SQIVND (reference sequence). The CDR3 runs 14 residues. In DNA, the CDR3 is TGTGCCAGTAGGGTGGACAGGTTCTCCGGGGAGCTGTTTTTT. It encodes CASRVDRFSGELFF. Looking up the rest from reference TRBV19 and TRBJ2-2 gives the full variable domain: DGGITQSPKYLFRKEGQNVTLSCEQNLNHDAMYWYRQDPGQGLRLIYYSQIVNDFQKGDIAEGYSVSREKKESFPLTVTSAQKNPTAFYLCASRVDRFSGELFFGEGSRLTVL.

The chain uses TRBV5-1 and TRBJ1-1; perhaps TRBD1 as D (6 bases). The germline V and J ends were trimmed by 5 bases and 10 bases, with 21 bases remaining between them. The CDR3 contains 14 residues. The germline V gene encodes CDR1 SGHRS and CDR2 YFSETQ. As DNA, the CDR3 is TGCGCCAGCAGGTACGAGGACAGCTCCCTTGGAGCTTTCTTT. Its protein product is CASRYEDSSLGAFF.

This clone was seen a handful of times. This chain joins TRBV11-2 and TRBJ2-3, with 7 bases identical to TRBD1. The CDR3 has 16 amino acids. The J segment lost 1 base and the V segment lost 5 bases, leaving 9 bases of the junction unmatched. The germline CDR1 and CDR2 sequences are SGHAT and FQNNGV. The CDR3 region is CASSPRQGRGTDTQYF. For the CDR3, the DNA is TGTGCCAGCAGCCCCCGACAGGGAAGAGGCACAGATACGCAGTATTTT.

This clone has ten or more counts. J is TRBJ2-3 and V is TRBV18; 8 nucleotides match TRBD1. The CDR3 is made up of 15 amino acids. Germline V lookup: CDR1 KGHSH, CDR2 LQKENI. V shed 6 bases, J shed 4 bases, and the junction held 9 bases outside the gene matches. In DNA, the CDR3 is TGTGCCAGCTCTCGAACTCAGGGGGCTCCAGATACGCAGTATTTT. Amino acids: CASSRTQGAPDTQYF. Drawing the rest from reference TRBV18 and TRBJ2-3, the complete variable domain is NAGVMQNPRHLVRRRGQEARLRCSPMKGHSHVYWYRQLPEEGLKFMVYLQKENIIDESGMPKERFSAEFPKEGPSILRIQQVVRGDSAAYFCASSRTQGAPDTQYFGPGTRLTVL.

The chain is built from TRBV28 and TRBJ1-3; weak D call: TRBD1 (5 bases). The CDR3 is 16 amino acids. Germline loops: CDR1 MDHEN, CDR2 SYDVKM. The ends were cut back, 4 bases at V and 2 bases at J, with 15 bases in the middle. DNA of the CDR3: TGTGCCAGCAGTTCCGGGACGGGCAGCCCTGGAAACACCATATATTTT. It encodes CASSSGTGSPGNTIYF.

The chain links TRBV18 to TRBJ2-3; a possible D gene is TRBD1 (5 bases). This CDR3 is built from 12 residues. The V end lost 6 bases, the J end lost 4 bases, and 8 bases lay between the germline ends. Germline CDR1 and CDR2: KGHSH and LQKENI. The CDR3: CASSQQADTQYF. The CDR3 bases are TGTGCCAGCTCCCAACAGGCAGATACGCAGTATTTT.

The chain links TRBV6-1 to TRBJ1-2, with unresolved D. Germline CDR1 is MNHNS and CDR2 is SASEGT. The CDR3 contains 12 residues. The V and J ends lost 0 bases and 8 bases respectively, with 7 bases between them. The CDR3: CASSEALGGYTF. CDR3 bases: TGTGCCAGCAGTGAAGCGCTTGGCGGCTACACCTTC.

The chain recombines TRBV4-1 with TRBJ1-1; 10 bases align to TRBD1. Trimming removed 5 bases from V and 6 bases from J; junction bases left unmatched: 12. Germline assignment: CDR1 MGHRA and CDR2 YSYEKL. The length of the CDR3 is 16 residues. Here the CDR3 DNA reads TGCGCCAGCAGCAAGACAGGGGGCGATAGTGTTGCTGAAGCTTTCTTT. Its protein is CASSKTGGDSVAEAFF.

This clone was detected once. This chain connects TRBV29-1 to TRBJ2-3; D assignment may be TRBD1 or TRBD2 (5 bases each). CDR3 size: 13 residues. The ends were cut back, 4 bases at V and 0 bases at J, with 8 bases in the middle. Germline values: CDR1 SQVTM, CDR2 ANQGSEA. For the CDR3, the DNA is TGCAGCGTTGGGAGGACAAGCACAGATACGCAGTATTTT. Translating gives CSVGRTSTDTQYF.

The rearrangement joins TRBV4-1 to TRBJ1-2, with a tentative D call TRBD1 (6 bases). V lost 6 bases to trimming and J lost 5 bases, with 13 bases between them. CDR3 length: 13 amino acids. From germline, CDR1 is MGHRA and CDR2 YSYEKL. The CDR3 coding sequence is TGCGCCAGCAGGGACCCGGGACAATATGGCTACACCTTC. Protein product: CASRDPGQYGYTF.

This chain uses TRBV6-1 with TRBJ2-7; 8 bases map to TRBD2. J gave up 2 bases and V 10 bases, and 4 bases lay outside the gene matches. The germline gives CDR1 MNHNS, CDR2 SASEGT. The length of the CDR3 is 12 residues. The CDR3 DNA sequence: TGTGCCACCAGCGGGAGACCCTACGAGCAGTACTTC. As protein: CATSGRPYEQYF.

This clone was counted a few times. This chain's CDR3 is CASTPASFYNEQFF. In DNA form, the CDR3 reads TGTGCCAGCACCCCGGCGAGTTTCTACAATGAGCAGTTCTTC. The chain couples TRBV28 to TRBJ2-1, with D uncertain. V lost 7 bases and J lost 3, with 13 bases in between. CDR3 length equals 14 residues. Germline lookup yields CDR1 MDHEN and CDR2 SYDVKM.

In its sample, this clone was seen a few times. The rearrangement joins TRBV29-1 to TRBJ1-1; no firm D call. The germline V gene encodes CDR1 SQVTM and CDR2 ANQGSEA. The CDR3 runs to 12 residues. The V and J ends lost 4 bases and 3 bases respectively, with 9 bases between them. The CDR3 DNA reads TGCAGCGTTGCGTCGGGCCACACTGAAGCTTTCTTT. This codes for CSVASGHTEAFF.

The chain joins TRBV10-3 to TRBJ2-6, with 9 bases that match TRBD1. This CDR3 comprises 17 residues. Germline CDR1 and CDR2: ENHRY and SYGVKD. The V segment lost 10 bases and the J segment 4 bases; nucleotides outside the gene matches: 14. CDR3 sequence (DNA): TGTGCCACCACCACCGGGACAGGGATGATAGGGGCCAACGTCCTGACTTTC. It is translated as CATTTGTGMIGANVLTF.

A note on this clone: Other DNA sequences in this specimen translate into the identical CDR3. The gene calls are TRBV6-5 and TRBJ2-7; 10 nucleotides match TRBD1. Germline CDR1 MNHEY, CDR2 SVGAGI. The CDR3 length is 15 residues. Trimming cost V 2 bases and J 3 bases; bases outside gene matches: 4. This chain's CDR3 is CASSYRDRGLYEQYF. CDR3 DNA sequence: TGTGCCAGCAGTTACCGGGACAGGGGTCTCTACGAGCAGTACTTC.

The chain employs TRBV15 and TRBJ2-3; TRBD1 might be the D (7 bases). CDR1 and CDR2 (germline): LNHNV, YYDKDF (reference sequence). V lost 4 bases, J lost 4 bases, and 9 bases lay in between. The CDR3 sequence is 13 residues long. Here the CDR3 reads CATSTRGADTQYF. The CDR3 bases are TGTGCCACCAGCACCAGGGGGGCAGATACGCAGTATTTT.

The CDR3 DNA reads as TGCGCCAGCAGTGTCAACCGGAATCAGCCCCAGCATTTT. Translating it yields CASSVNRNQPQHF. The rearrangement joins TRBV10-1 to TRBJ1-5; D gene ambiguous. The V gene lost 4 bases and the J gene lost 4 bases, with 8 bases spanning the gap. The CDR3 contains 13 residues. Looked up from germline, CDR1 is WNHNN and CDR2 is SYGVQD (reference sequence).

This sequence joins TRBV7-9 and TRBJ2-5; no firm D call. Deletions cut 5 bases from V and 5 bases from J, with 18 bases between. Germline-derived CDR1 and CDR2 are SEHNR and FQNEAQ (reference sequence). The length of the CDR3 is 15 residues. As DNA, the CDR3 is TGTGCCAGCAGCCCCAACTCCATAGGTAGGGAGACCCAGTACTTC. Protein product: CASSPNSIGRETQYF.

The chain couples TRBV2 to TRBJ2-2; D remains unclear. CDR1 and CDR2 (germline): SNHLY, FYNNEI. V lost 4 bases to trimming and J lost 3 bases, with 6 bases between them. The CDR3 totals 13 residues. Written as DNA, the CDR3 is TGTGCCAGCAGTGCCGACGACACCGGGGAGCTGTTTTTT. Translation: CASSADDTGELFF.

This sequence joins TRBV28 and TRBJ2-2; 10 nucleotides match TRBD1. The CDR3 sequence is 17 residues long. J gave up 8 bases and V 5 bases, and 14 bases lay outside the gene matches. CDR1 and CDR2 from the germline V gene are MDHEN and SYDVKM. CDR3 loop: CASSNHGTGAKPGELFF. DNA for the CDR3: TGTGCCAGCAGTAACCATGGGACAGGGGCGAAACCGGGGGAGCTGTTTTTT.

The chain couples TRBV4-1 to TRBJ2-7, with TRBD1 identical over 7 bases. Trimming cost V 5 bases and J 4 bases; bases outside gene matches: 14. From germline, CDR1 is MGHRA and CDR2 YSYEKL. The CDR3 spans 16 residues. The CDR3 nucleotides read TGCGCCAGCAGCTTGAACCCAGGGGGTCCCCCTTACGAGCAGTACTTC. Translation gives CASSLNPGGPPYEQYF.

V is TRBV15 and J is TRBJ1-2; D ambiguous. The CDR3 totals 14 residues. V dropped 0 bases and J dropped 3 bases, with 8 bases sitting between them. Germline assignment: CDR1 LNHNV and CDR2 YYDKDF (reference sequence). The CDR3 is CATSRDVGDYGYTF. DNA of the CDR3: TGTGCCACCAGCAGAGATGTGGGAGACTATGGCTACACCTTC.

Note on this clone: Distinct nucleotide sequences in the sample also encode this CDR3. V is TRBV28 and J is TRBJ2-7; 11 bases map to TRBD1. Per germline, CDR1 MDHEN and CDR2 SYDVKM. The CDR3 is 14 residues long. Trimming took 4 bases from V and 2 from J; bases not matched to a gene: 1. The CDR3 protein is CASSWDRGTYEQYF. The CDR3 coding sequence is TGTGCCAGCAGTTGGGACAGGGGGACCTACGAGCAGTACTTC.

The V and J genes are TRBV7-2 and TRBJ1-1, with D unclear. The CDR3 has 14 residues. Germline lookup yields CDR1 SGHTA and CDR2 FQGNSA. V lost 2 bases and J lost 6, with 13 bases in between. The CDR3 sequence: CASSLFPGWPEAFF. The CDR3 nucleotides read TGTGCCAGCAGCTTATTTCCGGGTTGGCCTGAAGCTTTCTTT.

This clone was recorded at least ten times. J is TRBJ2-1 and V is TRBV18; 10 bases fit TRBD2. Trimming at V came to 0 bases and at J to 6 bases, leaving 8 bases not matched to a gene. CDR1 and CDR2 from the germline V gene are KGHSH and LQKENI. This CDR3 has 17 residues. The CDR3 here is CASSPPASGRAGNEQFF. The CDR3, as DNA: TGTGCCAGCTCACCACCGGCCAGCGGGAGGGCGGGCAATGAGCAGTTCTTC. The full variable domain, rest sourced from reference TRBV18 and TRBJ2-1, is NAGVMQNPRHLVRRRGQEARLRCSPMKGHSHVYWYRQLPEEGLKFMVYLQKENIIDESGMPKERFSAEFPKEGPSILRIQQVVRGDSAAYFCASSPPASGRAGNEQFFGPGTRLTVL.

This clone was detected only once. This chain connects TRBV29-1 to TRBJ1-1; perhaps TRBD1 as D (6 bases). The length of the CDR3 is 13 residues. The V end was cut by 3 bases, the J end by 5 bases, with 13 bases between. Germline V lookup: CDR1 SQVTM, CDR2 ANQGSEA. CDR3 nucleotides: TGCAGCGTTGACTTGGGGGCCGTGACTGAAGCTTTCTTT. Its translation is CSVDLGAVTEAFF.

The chain links TRBV5-6 to TRBJ2-5; no definite D call. Trimming removed 0 bases at V and 4 bases at J, with 4 bases between. The V gene's germline CDR1 is SGHDT and CDR2 YYEEEE. The CDR3 length is 12 residues. This chain's CDR3 is CASSLGAETQYF. The CDR3 DNA reads TGTGCCAGCAGCTTGGGGGCAGAGACCCAGTACTTC.